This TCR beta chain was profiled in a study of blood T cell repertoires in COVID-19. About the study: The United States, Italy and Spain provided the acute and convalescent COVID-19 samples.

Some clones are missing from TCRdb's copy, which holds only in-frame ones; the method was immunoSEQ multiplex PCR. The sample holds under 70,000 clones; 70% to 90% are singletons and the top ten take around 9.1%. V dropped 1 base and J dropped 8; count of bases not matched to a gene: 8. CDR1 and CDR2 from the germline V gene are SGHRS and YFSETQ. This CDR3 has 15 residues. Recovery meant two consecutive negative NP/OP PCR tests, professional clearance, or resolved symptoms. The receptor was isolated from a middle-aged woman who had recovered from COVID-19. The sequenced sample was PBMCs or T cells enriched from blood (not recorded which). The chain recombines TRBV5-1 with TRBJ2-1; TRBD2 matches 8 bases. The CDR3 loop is CASSLLTSGGYEQFF. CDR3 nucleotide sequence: TGCGCCAGCAGCTTGCTCACTAGCGGCGGCTATGAGCAGTTCTTC. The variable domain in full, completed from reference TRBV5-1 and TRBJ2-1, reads KAGVTQTPRYLIKTRGQQVTLSCSPISGHRSVSWYQQTPGQGLQFLFEYFSETQRNKGNFPGRFSGRQFSNSRSEMNVSTLELGDSALYLCASSLLTSGGYEQFFGPGTRLTVL.